This TCR beta chain was identified in a study of T cell repertoires in cytomegalovirus infection. Study as a whole: It can be stated that public TCR beta signatures indicated CMV infection as well as a matching HLA type. General observations from the study: In two of eight donors, the top clonotype was HLA-C-restricted CMV-specific. Accumulated public TCR beta family frequency recognized individuals carrying CMV together with the relevant HLA.

TCRdb called the reads again in MiXCR, with one record for every CDR3 protein. Seen here are approximately 750,000 distinct CDR3 sequences, roughly a third observed once, and the top ten hold under 3.5%. V dropped 0 bases and J dropped 6 bases, with 9 bases sitting between them. Per germline, CDR1 MNHNY and CDR2 SVGAGI (reference sequence). This CDR3 spans 14 amino acids. On this clonotype itself: Its specificity is unknown.

V is TRBV6-6 and J is TRBJ1-5; possible D gene TRBD1, 6 bases. Sequenced sample: PBMCs. The receptor was isolated from a human donor in good health (CMV status not recorded). Some clones in this sample may be carry-over from other donors' samples. Written as DNA, the CDR3 is TGTGCCAGCAGTTACTCGGGGGCAGGTCAGCCCCAGCATTTT. This gives the protein CASSYSGAGQPQHF.